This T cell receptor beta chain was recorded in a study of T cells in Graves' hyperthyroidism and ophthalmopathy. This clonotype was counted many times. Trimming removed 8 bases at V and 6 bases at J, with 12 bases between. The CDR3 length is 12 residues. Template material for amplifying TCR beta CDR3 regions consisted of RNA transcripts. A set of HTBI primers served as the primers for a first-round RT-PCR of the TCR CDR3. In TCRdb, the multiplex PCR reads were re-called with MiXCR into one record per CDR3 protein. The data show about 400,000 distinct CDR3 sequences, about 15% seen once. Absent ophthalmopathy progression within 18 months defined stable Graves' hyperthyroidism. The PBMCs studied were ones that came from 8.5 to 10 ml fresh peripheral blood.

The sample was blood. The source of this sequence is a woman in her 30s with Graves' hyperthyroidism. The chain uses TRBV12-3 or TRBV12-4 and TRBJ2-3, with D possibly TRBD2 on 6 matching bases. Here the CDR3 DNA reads TGTGCCAGCGGAAGTGGGGGGGATACGCAGTATTTT. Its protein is CASGSGGDTQYF.